A single sample is the source of the 4 T cell receptor beta chains below, sequenced in a study of beta chain features in type 1 diabetes. Study observations and caveats: TCRB CDR3s from Type 1 diabetes patients were moderately but significantly shorter in all four CD4+ subsets.

These TCRs are of unknown antigen specificity. Expressed TCRB transcripts were sequenced because the entire RNA isolate underwent reverse transcription. Assay used: immunoSEQ multiplex PCR; TCRdb lists only in-frame clones, some missing. Counted here are some 660,000 clones, around an eighth occurring once; the ten biggest clones make up less than 0.04%. Sequencing was performed on naive CD4+ T cells from blood. The receptors originated from a man younger than 35 with type 1 diabetes.

This clone was found a few times. V is TRBV27 and J is TRBJ2-7; D not resolved. Germline V gene sequence: CDR1 MNHEY, CDR2 SMNVEV (reference sequence). V was shortened by 7 bases and J by 8 bases, with 9 bases between the two germline ends. This CDR3 is built from 10 residues. CDR3 in amino acids: CASIPQKQYF. The CDR3, as DNA: TGTGCCAGCATCCCCCAGAAGCAGTACTTC.

This clone was picked up a small number of times. The rearrangement links TRBV15 to TRBJ2-7; 13 bases map to TRBD2. The V and J ends lost 4 bases and 6 bases, in that order; junction bases with no gene match: 6. The CDR3 runs 15 residues. Germline V gene data show CDR1 as LNHNV and CDR2 as YYDKDF (reference sequence). The DNA for the CDR3 is TGTGCCACCAGCACCGGACTAGCGGGAGTGGTCGAGCAGTACTTC. This codes for CATSTGLAGVVEQYF.

This chain connects TRBV4-1 to TRBJ2-1, with D hard to call. Germline V gene sequence: CDR1 MGHRA, CDR2 YSYEKL. Trimming cost V 4 bases and J 6 bases, with 16 bases left between them. The CDR3 contains 15 residues. Written as DNA, the CDR3 is TGCGCCAGCAGCCTACCGGCGGACGCCGGCAATGAGCAGTTCTTC. It translates to CASSLPADAGNEQFF.

This clone has a handful of counts. The chain couples TRBV5-8 to TRBJ1-5, with 7 bases identical to TRBD1. The CDR3 totals 14 residues. CDR1 and CDR2 (germline): SGHTS, YDEGEE. J lost 6 bases, V lost 5 bases, and 8 bases had no gene match. In DNA, the CDR3 is TGTGCCAGCAGGAGTCCCCCAGGGGGTCAGCCCCAGCATTTT. Its translation is CASRSPPGGQPQHF.